One sample yielded the 14 T cell receptor beta chains listed below, sequenced in a study of CD8+ T cells in alopecia areata. The treatment denotes: oral pan-JAK inhibitor, 5-10 mg twice daily. Sequencing templates came from extracted RNA that was reverse transcribed into cDNA. Here immunoSEQ multiplex PCR was the method, and the copy in TCRdb shows in-frame clones only, minus some. The sample lists about 200,000 clones, 30% to 40% occurring once. The material was CD4+ T cells sorted from blood, obtained between weeks 30 and 35, from a patient treated with tofacitinib. These receptors came from a human donor with alopecia areata.

The chain is built from TRBV30 and TRBJ1-1; D is undetermined. Trimming shortened V by 6 bases and J by 0 bases, and 11 bases separated the two germline ends. CDR1 GTSNPN and CDR2 SVGIG come from the germline V gene (reference sequence). The CDR3 loop spans 13 amino acids. DNA for the CDR3: TGTGCCTGTATCCGGGAGATGAACACTGAAGCTTTCTTT. Translation: CACIREMNTEAFF.

The chain couples TRBV7-8 to TRBJ1-1; no definite D call. The germline V gene has CDR1 SGHVS and CDR2 FQNEAQ. This CDR3 region has 15 residues. Trimming stripped 2 bases from V and 3 bases from J, with 13 bases between. The CDR3 DNA reads TGTGCCAGCAGCTTACGAACAGATAGGGACACTGAAGCTTTCTTT. Its protein is CASSLRTDRDTEAFF.

The V and J genes are TRBV6-1 and TRBJ2-3, with 8 bases that match TRBD1. Germline CDR1 reads MNHNS; CDR2 reads SASEGT. The CDR3 is made up of 14 amino acids. J gave up 2 bases and V 3 bases, and 1 base lay outside the gene matches. The CDR3 loop is CASSEDRVTDTQYF. The CDR3 DNA sequence: TGTGCCAGCAGTGAGGACAGGGTCACAGATACGCAGTATTTT.

CDR3 protein: CASSPYLTGDSGYTF. CDR3 bases: TGTGCCAGCAGTCCCTATCTGACAGGGGATTCTGGCTACACCTTC. V usage is TRBV27 and J usage is TRBJ1-2; 8 bases fit TRBD1. From germline, CDR1 is MNHEY and CDR2 SMNVEV (reference sequence). The CDR3 spans 15 residues. V shed 5 bases, J shed 7 bases, and the junction held 12 bases outside the gene matches.

The chain joins TRBV7-9 to TRBJ2-6; the match to TRBD2 covers 7 bases. CDR1 is SEHNR, CDR2 FQNEAQ, per germline (reference sequence). This CDR3 has 19 residues. Trimming cost V 8 bases and J 0 bases; bases outside gene matches: 16. CDR3 region: CASSIRGSLRSSGANVLTF. The DNA for the CDR3 is TGTGCCAGCTCAATCCGCGGGAGCCTCCGTAGCTCTGGGGCCAACGTCCTGACTTTC.

There are a few counts of this clone. V and J are TRBV30 and TRBJ1-5; 7 positions agree with TRBD1. The CDR3 sequence is 15 residues long. Germline loops: CDR1 GTSNPN, CDR2 SVGIG (reference sequence). V lost 2 bases to trimming and J lost 0 bases; unmatched junction nucleotides: 4. The CDR3: CAWSLPGGSNQPQHF. CDR3 in DNA: TGTGCCTGGAGTCTACCAGGGGGTAGCAATCAGCCCCAGCATTTT.

The CDR3 region is CAWMTGVEAFF. The CDR3 DNA is TGTGCCTGGATGACAGGGGTTGAAGCTTTCTTT. The chain couples TRBV30 to TRBJ1-1, with 8 bases aligning to TRBD1. The CDR3 extends over 11 amino acids. Germline assignment: CDR1 GTSNPN and CDR2 SVGIG (reference sequence). The junction had 2 bases not matched to a gene; V was cut back by 4 bases and J by 7 bases. The variable domain in full, with the rest retrieved from reference TRBV30 and TRBJ1-1, is SQTIHQWPATLVQPVGSPLSLECTVEGTSNPNLYWYRQAAGRGLQLLFYSVGIGQISSEVPQNLSASRPQDRQFILSSKKLLLSDSGFYLCAWMTGVEAFFGQGTRLTVV.

The chain employs TRBV14 and TRBJ2-5, with 11 bases identical to TRBD2. This CDR3 comprises 16 residues. The germline CDR1 and CDR2 sequences are SGHDN and FVKESK. V gave up 3 bases and J gave up 0 bases; unmatched junction bases: 3. CDR3 sequence (DNA): TGTGCCAGCAGCCATCTTAGCGGGAGGGACCAAGAGACCCAGTACTTC. It is translated as CASSHLSGRDQETQYF.

This clone was counted between two and nine times. J is TRBJ1-6 and V is TRBV7-2; D is unresolved. The CDR3 runs 15 residues. Germline CDR1 and CDR2: SGHTA and FQGNSA. Trimming removed 5 bases at V and 10 bases at J, with 18 bases between. The CDR3 spells CASSPYRGTESPLHF. The CDR3 nucleotides read TGTGCCAGCAGCCCCTACCGGGGAACGGAGTCACCCCTCCACTTT.

This clone showed up just a few times. The chain has TRBV19 and TRBJ2-2; perhaps TRBD1 as D (5 bases). Germline loops: CDR1 LNHDA, CDR2 SQIVND (reference sequence). The CDR3 is 15 residues long. Trimming shortened V by 3 bases and J by 0 bases, and 8 bases separated the two germline ends. The CDR3 loop is CASSIAGTNTGELFF. Written as DNA, the CDR3 is TGTGCCAGTAGTATCGCAGGGACGAACACCGGGGAGCTGTTTTTT.

CDR3 sequence reads: CASSQQGNEQFF. The DNA of the CDR3 is TGTGCCAGCAGTCAACAGGGGAATGAGCAGTTCTTC. V gene TRBV2 combines with J gene TRBJ2-1, with 7 bases lining up with TRBD1. After removal of 5 bases from V and 7 bases from J, the junction contained 2 bases not matched to a gene. The CDR3 contains 12 residues. Germline CDR1 and CDR2: SNHLY and FYNNEI.

This clone was counted only a few times. The chain combines TRBV7-9 with TRBJ2-1, with D hard to call. V was trimmed by 1 base and J by 7 bases, leaving 17 bases between them. The germline V gene has CDR1 SEHNR and CDR2 FQNEAQ (reference sequence). This CDR3 is 16 amino acids long. CDR3 DNA sequence: TGTGCCAGCAGCTTAGGCTGGCGCCCGGGTGGTAATGAGCAGTTCTTC. It yields the protein CASSLGWRPGGNEQFF.

Details on this clone: Other DNA variants within this sample encode the same CDR3. The chain links TRBV9 to TRBJ2-7; 7 bases are a match to TRBD1. Germline V gene data show CDR1 as SGDLS and CDR2 as YYNGEE. This CDR3 spans 14 amino acids. J lost 3 bases, V lost 0 bases, and 3 bases had no gene match. This chain's CDR3 is CASSVGQGVYEQYF. In nucleotides, the CDR3 is TGTGCCAGCAGCGTAGGGCAGGGGGTCTACGAGCAGTACTTC.

The chain has TRBV4-1 and TRBJ1-2, with D unresolved. Germline-derived CDR1 and CDR2 are MGHRA and YSYEKL. CDR3 length equals 16 residues. Trimming pared 2 bases from V and 2 bases from J, leaving 15 bases between. The CDR3 region is CASSQFLATGNYGYTF. Here the CDR3 DNA reads TGCGCCAGCAGCCAATTTCTTGCGACGGGGAACTATGGCTACACCTTC.